This T cell receptor (beta chain) was captured by sequencing in a study of CD8+CD57+ T cells in acquired aplastic anemia. At the level of the study: The DNA of sorted CD4+ and CD8+ cells averaged around 3 ug.

This clonotype has at least ten counts. Its specificity is not known. Study-wide findings and caveats: Both patients and controls carried the same twenty-nine CD8+ CDR3 sequences.

Patients picked for sequencing had shown CD8+CD57+ cell expansion detected by flow cytometry. Diagnosis of severe acquired aplastic anemia applied to all patients. Genomic DNA acted as the template from which TCR beta VDJ combination and CDR3 sequence profiling were carried out. MiXCR was run by TCRdb on the reads, yielding one entry per CDR3 protein. The sample includes around 160,000 distinct CDR3 sequences, around half seen only once; the top ten take around 3%. The CDR3 loop spans 13 amino acids. V lost 4 bases, J lost 0 bases, and 6 bases lay in between. Germline-derived CDR1 and CDR2 are MNHEY and SMNVEV (reference sequence).

V gene TRBV27 combines with J gene TRBJ2-5; D gene uncertain. The TCR was taken from a human donor with aplastic anemia. Source material: sorted CD4+, CD8+, or CD8+CD57+ T cells (not recorded which) from PBMCs. The DNA for the CDR3 is TGTGCCAGCAGTTCCCTGTACCAAGAGACCCAGTACTTC. Its translation is CASSSLYQETQYF.